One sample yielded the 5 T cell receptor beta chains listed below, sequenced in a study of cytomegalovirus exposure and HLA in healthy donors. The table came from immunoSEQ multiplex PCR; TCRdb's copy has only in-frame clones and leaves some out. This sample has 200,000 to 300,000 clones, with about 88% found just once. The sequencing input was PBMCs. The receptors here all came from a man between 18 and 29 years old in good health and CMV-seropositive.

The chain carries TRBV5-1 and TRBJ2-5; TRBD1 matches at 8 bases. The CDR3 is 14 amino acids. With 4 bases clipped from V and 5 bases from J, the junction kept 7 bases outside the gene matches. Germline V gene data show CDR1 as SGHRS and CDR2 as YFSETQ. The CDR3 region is CASSPQGATETQYF. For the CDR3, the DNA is TGCGCCAGCAGCCCCCAGGGGGCGACCGAGACCCAGTACTTC. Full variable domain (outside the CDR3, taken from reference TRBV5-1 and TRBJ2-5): KAGVTQTPRYLIKTRGQQVTLSCSPISGHRSVSWYQQTPGQGLQFLFEYFSETQRNKGNFPGRFSGRQFSNSRSEMNVSTLELGDSALYLCASSPQGATETQYFGPGTRLLVL.

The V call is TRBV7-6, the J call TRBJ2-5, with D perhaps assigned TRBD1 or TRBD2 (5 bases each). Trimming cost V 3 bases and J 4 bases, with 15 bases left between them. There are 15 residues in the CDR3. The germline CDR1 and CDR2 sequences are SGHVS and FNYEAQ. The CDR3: CASSFFPQGRETQYF. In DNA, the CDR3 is TGTGCCAGCAGCTTTTTTCCGCAGGGACGAGAGACCCAGTACTTC.

CDR3 coding DNA: TGCAGCGTTGAATCCGGGGCAAACAATGAGCAGTTCTTC. It codes for CSVESGANNEQFF. The V call is TRBV29-1, the J call TRBJ2-1; D may match TRBD1 or TRBD2 (5 bases each). V lost 2 bases, J lost 5 bases, and 10 bases lay in between. CDR1 is SQVTM and CDR2 is ANQGSEA in the germline V gene. The CDR3 is 13 amino acids.

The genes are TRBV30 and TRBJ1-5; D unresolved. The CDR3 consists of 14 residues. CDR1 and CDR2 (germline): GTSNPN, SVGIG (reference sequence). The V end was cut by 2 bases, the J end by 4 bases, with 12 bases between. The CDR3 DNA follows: TGTGCCTGGAGTATAGGGCTATCAAATCAGCCCCAGCATTTT. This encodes CAWSIGLSNQPQHF.

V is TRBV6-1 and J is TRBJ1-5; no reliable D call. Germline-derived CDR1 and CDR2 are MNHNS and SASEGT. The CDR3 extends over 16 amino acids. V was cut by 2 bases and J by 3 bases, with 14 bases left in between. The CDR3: CASSESEGWANQPQHF. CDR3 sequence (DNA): TGTGCCAGCAGTGAATCGGAGGGCTGGGCCAATCAGCCCCAGCATTTT.